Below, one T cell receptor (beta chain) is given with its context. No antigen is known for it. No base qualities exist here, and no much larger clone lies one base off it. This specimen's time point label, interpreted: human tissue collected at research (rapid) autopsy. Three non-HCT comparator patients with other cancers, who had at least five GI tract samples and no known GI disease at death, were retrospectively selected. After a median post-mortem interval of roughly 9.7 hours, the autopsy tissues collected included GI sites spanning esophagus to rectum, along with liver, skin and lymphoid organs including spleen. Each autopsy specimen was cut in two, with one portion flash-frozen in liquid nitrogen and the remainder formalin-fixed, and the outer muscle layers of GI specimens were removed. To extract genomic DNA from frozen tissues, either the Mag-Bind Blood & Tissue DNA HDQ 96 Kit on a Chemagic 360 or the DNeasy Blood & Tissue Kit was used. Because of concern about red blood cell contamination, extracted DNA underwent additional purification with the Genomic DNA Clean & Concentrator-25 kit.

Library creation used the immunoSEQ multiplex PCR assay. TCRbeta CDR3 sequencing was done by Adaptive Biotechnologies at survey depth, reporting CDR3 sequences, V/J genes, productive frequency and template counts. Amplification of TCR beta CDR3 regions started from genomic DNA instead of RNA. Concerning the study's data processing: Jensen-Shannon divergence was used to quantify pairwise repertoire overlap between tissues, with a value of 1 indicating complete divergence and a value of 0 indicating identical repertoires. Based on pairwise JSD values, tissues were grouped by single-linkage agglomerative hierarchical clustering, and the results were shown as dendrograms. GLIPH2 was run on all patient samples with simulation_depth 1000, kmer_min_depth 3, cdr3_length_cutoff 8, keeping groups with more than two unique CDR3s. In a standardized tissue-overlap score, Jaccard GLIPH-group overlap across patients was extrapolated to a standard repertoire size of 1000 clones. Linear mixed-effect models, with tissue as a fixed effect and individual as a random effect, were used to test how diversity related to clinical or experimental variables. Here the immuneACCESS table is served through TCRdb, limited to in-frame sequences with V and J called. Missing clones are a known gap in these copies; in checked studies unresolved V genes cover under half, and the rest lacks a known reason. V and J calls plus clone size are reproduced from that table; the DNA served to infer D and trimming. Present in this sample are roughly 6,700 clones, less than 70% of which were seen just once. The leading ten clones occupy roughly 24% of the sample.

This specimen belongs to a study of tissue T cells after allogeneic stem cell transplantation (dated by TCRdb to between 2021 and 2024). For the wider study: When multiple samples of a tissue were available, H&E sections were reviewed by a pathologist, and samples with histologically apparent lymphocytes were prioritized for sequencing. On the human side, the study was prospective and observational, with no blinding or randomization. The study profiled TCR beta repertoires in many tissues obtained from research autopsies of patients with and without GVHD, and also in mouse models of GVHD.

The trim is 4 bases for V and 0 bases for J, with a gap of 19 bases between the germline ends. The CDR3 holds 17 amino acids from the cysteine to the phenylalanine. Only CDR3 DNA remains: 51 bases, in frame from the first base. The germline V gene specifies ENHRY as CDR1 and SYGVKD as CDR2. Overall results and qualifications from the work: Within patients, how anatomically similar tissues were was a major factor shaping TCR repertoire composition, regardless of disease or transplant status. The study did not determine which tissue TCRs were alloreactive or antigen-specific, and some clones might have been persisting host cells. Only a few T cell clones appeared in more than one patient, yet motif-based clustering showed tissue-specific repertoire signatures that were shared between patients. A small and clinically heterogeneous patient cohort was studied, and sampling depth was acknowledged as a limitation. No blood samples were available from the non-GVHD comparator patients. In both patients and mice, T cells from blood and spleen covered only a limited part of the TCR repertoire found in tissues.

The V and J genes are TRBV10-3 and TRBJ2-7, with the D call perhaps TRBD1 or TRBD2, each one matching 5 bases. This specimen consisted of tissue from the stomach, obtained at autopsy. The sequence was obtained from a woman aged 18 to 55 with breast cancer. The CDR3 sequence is CAISGTPGDGSSYEQYF. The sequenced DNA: TGTGCCATCAGTGGGACCCCCGGGGACGGAAGCTCCTACGAGCAGTACTTC.